This is a list of T cell receptor beta chains from one sample in a study of OX40 agonist ivuxolimab in advanced cancers. Data came from immunoSEQ multiplex PCR; TCRdb stores just in-frame clones and leaves some out. The table has around 41,000 clones, over 75% seen once. The source was CD4+ or CD8+ T cells sorted from blood, collected in a trial of the OX40 agonist ivuxolimab. The origin of the receptors is an adult with an advanced solid tumor such as melanoma, head and neck, liver or kidney cancer. CDR3s include the opening cysteine and the closing phenylalanine or tryptophan. Each record gives: J gene, V gene, D gene, clone size, CDR3 protein, CDR3 DNA. A D gene is named only where the DNA matches it firmly. Some rows mark clone size as missing; the rest say once, few, many or name a class of expanded clone.

TRBJ1-4	TRBV6-5	TRBD1	NA	CASNPSGGNEKLFF	TGTGCCAGCAACCCCTCAGGGGGGAATGAAAAACTGTTTTTT
TRBJ2-2	TRBV30	TRBD2	NA	CAWSRLAGYTGELFF	TGTGCCTGGAGCAGACTAGCGGGATACACCGGGGAGCTGTTTTTT
TRBJ1-2	TRBV29-1	TRBD1	NA	CSVESGAGGIYGYTF	TGCAGCGTTGAGAGTGGGGCAGGGGGTATCTATGGCTACACCTTC
TRBJ1-3	TRBV27	NA	NA	CASSSRWGGGNTIYF	TGTGCCAGCAGTTCCAGGTGGGGGGGAGGAAACACCATATATTTT
TRBJ2-7	TRBV19	NA	NA	CASSIVGGSVGESYEQYF	TGTGCCAGTAGTATTGTTGGAGGATCCGTCGGCGAGTCCTACGAGCAGTACTTC
TRBJ1-1	TRBV7-2	NA	NA	CASSLGRSYTEAFF	TGTGCCAGCAGCTTAGGCCGGTCGTACACTGAAGCTTTCTTT
TRBJ2-1	TRBV5-2	NA	NA	CASSTRQEGAEQFF	TGCGCCAGCAGCACCCGACAGGAAGGGGCTGAGCAGTTCTTC
TRBJ2-7	TRBV28	NA	once	CAIRRRERSYEQYF	TGTGCCATTCGACGACGGGAGAGGTCCTACGAGCAGTACTTC
TRBJ1-1	TRBV18	NA	once	CASSPLAASNTEAFF	TGTGCCAGCTCACCACTAGCAGCCTCCAACACTGAAGCTTTCTTT
TRBJ2-3	TRBV11-2	NA	NA	CASSLKRITDTQYF	TGTGCCAGCAGCTTGAAGCGGATCACAGATACGCAGTATTTT
TRBJ2-7	TRBV29-1	NA	NA	CSAREGAGGYEQYF	TGCAGCGCCCGGGAGGGGGCCGGTGGCTACGAGCAGTACTTC
TRBJ2-3	TRBV6-1	NA	NA	CASSEQGPLMQYF	TGTGCCAGCAGTGAACAGGGACCCTTAATGCAGTATTTT
TRBJ2-5	TRBV4-1	TRBD1	NA	CASSLGTGGQTQYF	TGCGCCAGCAGCCTGGGGACAGGGGGGCAGACCCAGTACTTC
TRBJ2-7	TRBV6-5	NA	NA	CASRTGTSSYEQYF	TGTGCCAGCAGGACCGGGACATCTTCCTACGAGCAGTACTTC
TRBJ2-7	TRBV15	TRBD2	NA	CATSREASGSYEQYF	TGTGCCACCAGCAGAGAGGCTAGCGGCTCCTACGAGCAGTACTTC